These T cell receptor beta chains were read from a single sample in a study of blood T cell repertoires in COVID-19. Only in-frame clones appear in the TCRdb table, and some are missing; sequencing was by immunoSEQ multiplex PCR. The table has 300,000 to 450,000 clones, 85% seen once. The source material was peripheral blood. These receptors all stem from a woman aged 18-30 years with acute or convalescent COVID-19. CDR3s include the opening cysteine and the closing phenylalanine or tryptophan. A D gene is named only where the DNA matches it firmly. A clone size is listed for some rows: how often the clone was seen (once, few, many), or a class if it is expanded.

TRBJ1-2 TRBV14 NA NA CASSQGGVYDGYTF TGTGCCAGCAGCCAGGGGGGGGTTTATGACGGCTACACCTTC
TRBJ2-5 TRBV28 TRBD2 NA CASTSAGERETQYF TGTGCCAGCACCTCCGCGGGGGAGCGGGAGACCCAGTACTTC
TRBJ1-2 TRBV23-1 NA NA CASSQSTRLTYGYTF TGCGCCAGCAGTCAATCTACACGACTTACCTATGGCTACACCTTC
TRBJ1-2 TRBV11-2 TRBD1 NA CASSLDRGGYGYTF TGTGCCAGCAGCCTGGACAGGGGTGGCTATGGCTACACCTTC
TRBJ1-5 TRBV30 NA NA CAWSDPEGGHQPQHF TGTGCCTGGAGCGACCCGGAGGGGGGGCATCAGCCCCAGCATTTT
TRBJ1-1 TRBV29-1 TRBD1 NA CSALTGIVTEAFF TGCAGCGCTTTGACAGGGATAGTGACTGAAGCTTTCTTT
TRBJ2-1 TRBV2 TRBD2 NA CASRRTSGIYNEQFF TGTGCCAGCAGGCGGACTAGCGGGATATACAATGAGCAGTTCTTC
TRBJ2-7 TRBV29-1 NA NA CSVGEGAYEQYF TGCAGCGTTGGCGAAGGGGCCTACGAGCAGTACTTC
TRBJ1-1 TRBV12-5 NA NA CASGLYSYTEAFF TGTGCTAGTGGTTTGTACTCTTACACTGAAGCTTTCTTT
TRBJ1-4 TRBV4-1 TRBD1 NA CASQRGQGNEKLFF TGCGCCAGCCAGCGGGGACAGGGGAATGAAAAACTGTTTTTT
TRBJ2-7 TRBV24-1 TRBD1 few CATSDSGQASYEQYF TGTGCCACCAGTGATTCCGGACAGGCCTCCTACGAGCAGTACTTC
TRBJ1-1 TRBV9 NA NA CASSVQTHLPGKGNTEAFF TGTGCCAGCAGCGTACAAACTCACCTTCCGGGAAAGGGGAACACTGAAGCTTTCTTT
TRBJ1-5 TRBV15 NA NA CATSKSPYGSDQPQHF TGTGCCACCAGCAAGTCCCCGTATGGAAGCGATCAGCCCCAGCATTTT
TRBJ2-2 TRBV27 TRBD2 few CASSLREGTGELFF TGTGCCAGCAGTTTGCGGGAGGGGACCGGGGAGCTGTTTTTT
TRBJ2-5 TRBV19 NA NA CASSILGAGGTQYF TGTGCCAGTAGTATTCTGGGGGCAGGTGGGACCCAGTACTTC
TRBJ1-3 TRBV3-1/TRBV3-2 TRBD1 NA CASSPPRTGMNTIYF TGTGCCAGCAGCCCCCCCCGGACAGGGATGAACACCATATATTTT